Listed here are 30 T cell receptor beta chains from one sample, sequenced in a study of identical twins. TCRdb re-derived calls from the 5' RACE reads in MiXCR, one entry per CDR3 protein. This sample has some 690,000 distinct CDR3 sequences; 20% to 25% occur once, and the top ten carry 4% to 5.5%. This sample also belongs to another study, concerning T cells expressing NK-cell markers.

Specimen: PBMCs. These receptors came from a woman aged 18 to 35 in good health.

On this clonotype: The junction differs from germline at one of its ends, possibly a read error. J is TRBJ1-2 and V is TRBV10-3, with a weak D call TRBD1 (6 bases). The CDR3 has 13 residues. Germline V gene data show CDR1 as ENHRY and CDR2 as SYGVKD. CDR3 sequence reads: CAIGVETGTPEFF. The CDR3 nucleotides are TGTGCCATCGGGGTGGAAACCGGGACACCAGAGTTCTTC.

This clonotype was seen a handful of times. The chain uses TRBV12-3 or TRBV12-4 and TRBJ2-1; the match to TRBD2 covers 13 bases. The trim removed 5 bases at V and 9 bases at J, leaving 7 bases unmatched. The CDR3 spans 15 residues. CDR3 residues: CASSTGTSGVGEQFF. The CDR3 coding sequence is TGTGCCAGCAGTACCGGGACTAGCGGGGTGGGTGAGCAGTTCTTC.

This clonotype was picked up a small number of times. The CDR3 loop reads CASKQRRTPYNEQFF. The CDR3 nucleotides are TGTGCCAGCAAGCAGCGGAGAACCCCCTACAATGAGCAGTTCTTC. The chain is built from TRBV6-2 or TRBV6-3 and TRBJ2-1, with a possible D match to TRBD2 (5 bases). Germline V CDR1 and CDR2: MNHEY, SVGEGT. This CDR3 region has 15 residues. The V and J ends lost 7 bases and 2 bases respectively, with 15 bases between them.

This clonotype was observed many times. The genes are TRBV12-3 or TRBV12-4 and TRBJ2-7, with 12 positions matching TRBD2. CDR3 size: 14 residues. V trimming: 7 bases; J trimming: 5 bases; junction bases outside the gene matches: 6. The CDR3 DNA sequence: TGTGCCAGCACCCCACTAGCGGGAGGCAACGAGCAGTACTTC. Its translation is CASTPLAGGNEQYF.

This chain links TRBV3-1 with TRBJ2-1; D tentatively fits TRBD1 or TRBD2 (5 bases each). V gave up 4 bases and J gave up 8 bases, with 18 bases separating them. Germline CDR1 and CDR2: LGHDT and YNNKEL (reference sequence). The CDR3 runs to 15 residues. The CDR3 region is CASSLGATFRHEQFF. CDR3 in DNA: TGTGCCAGCAGCCTCGGGGCGACCTTCCGGCATGAGCAGTTCTTC.

The chain uses TRBV20-1 and TRBJ2-3, with TRBD2 matching 9 bases. V was clipped by 1 base and J by 5 bases; unmatched bases: 7. The CDR3 sequence is 15 residues long. Looked up from germline, CDR1 is DFQATT and CDR2 is SNEGSKA (reference sequence). The CDR3: CSARAIAGVEDTQYF. CDR3 in DNA: TGCAGTGCTAGAGCGATAGCGGGAGTGGAAGATACGCAGTATTTT.

This clonotype was seen at least ten times. This rearrangement joins TRBV20-1 to TRBJ1-5; 7 bases agree with TRBD1. The germline gives CDR1 DFQATT, CDR2 SNEGSKA (reference sequence). Trimming at V came to 6 bases and at J to 2 bases, leaving 10 bases not matched to a gene. This CDR3 region has 15 residues. CDR3 protein: CSARIIQGGNQPQHF. CDR3 nucleotide sequence: TGCAGTGCCAGAATAATCCAGGGGGGCAATCAGCCCCAGCATTTT.

The J gene is TRBJ1-1, the V gene TRBV6-6; D not resolved. The CDR3 is 13 amino acids. The germline gives CDR1 MNHNY, CDR2 SVGAGI (reference sequence). V shed 10 bases and J shed 4 bases, with 16 bases lying between them. CDR3 sequence: CATIYTAGTEAFF. Written as DNA, the CDR3 is TGTGCCACCATCTACACGGCAGGCACTGAAGCTTTCTTT.

This clonotype was picked up a small number of times. The chain uses TRBV20-1 and TRBJ1-4; D not certain. The germline gives CDR1 DFQATT, CDR2 SNEGSKA (reference sequence). V lost 1 base and J 3 bases, leaving 9 bases between the germline ends. This CDR3 contains 14 residues. The DNA of the CDR3 is TGCAGTGCTAGAGTGGGTAGTTCTAATGAAAAACTGTTTTTT. Its protein is CSARVGSSNEKLFF.

Comments on this clonotype: A junction end diverges from the germline sequence, so it may reflect a read error. The chain combines TRBV2 with TRBJ1-4, with D tentatively TRBD1 (6 bases). The CDR3 contains 14 residues. CDR1 and CDR2 from the germline V gene are SNHLY and FYNNEI. CDR3 amino acids: CSSRTQGRGEKLFF. The CDR3 coding sequence is TGTTCCAGCAGGACCCAGGGGAGAGGGGAAAAACTGTTTTTT.

V usage is TRBV20-1 and J usage is TRBJ2-7; D may correspond to TRBD1 or TRBD2 (6 bases each). The V gene lost 3 bases and the J gene lost 0 bases, with 12 bases spanning the gap. This CDR3 has 14 amino acids. Germline CDR1 DFQATT, CDR2 SNEGSKA (reference sequence). CDR3 sequence (DNA): TGCAGTGCTAGTTCCGGGGGCAGCTCCTACGAGCAGTACTTC. Its protein is CSASSGGSSYEQYF.

The rearrangement links TRBV20-1 to TRBJ2-1, with 10 bases aligning to TRBD2. V lost 5 bases, J lost 7 bases, and 17 bases stayed unmatched. The germline V gene has CDR1 DFQATT and CDR2 SNEGSKA (reference sequence). There are 17 residues in the CDR3. Here the CDR3 reads CSAENTEGLANRNEQFF. CDR3 coding DNA: TGCAGTGCTGAGAACACTGAGGGACTAGCGAACAGGAATGAGCAGTTCTTC.

This clonotype was detected once. The gene calls are TRBV3-1 and TRBJ1-2; tentative D call: TRBD1 (5 bases). Germline V lookup: CDR1 LGHDT, CDR2 YNNKEL (reference sequence). Deletions cut 5 bases from V and 2 bases from J, with 12 bases between. The CDR3 is made up of 14 amino acids. The CDR3, as DNA: TGTGCCAGCAGCTATTCGACAGCAAACTATGGCTACACCTTC. It specifies CASSYSTANYGYTF.

In its sample, this clonotype was seen many times. V is TRBV29-1 and J is TRBJ2-5, with D hard to call. CDR3 length: 13 amino acids. CDR1 and CDR2 from the germline V gene are SQVTM and ANQGSEA. Trimming took off 6 bases at V and 5 bases at J, with 16 bases between the two ends. As DNA, the CDR3 is TGCAGCGTCCAAAGAGCCTTACGGGAGACCCAGTACTTC. Protein: CSVQRALRETQYF.

This clonotype was seen a few times. The chain uses TRBV27 and TRBJ1-1; D gene ambiguous. The germline V gene has CDR1 MNHEY and CDR2 SMNVEV (reference sequence). This CDR3 has 13 residues. V shed 7 bases and J shed 10 bases, with 19 bases lying between them. The CDR3 is CASTAEIGGRAFF. The CDR3 DNA reads TGTGCCAGCACCGCAGAAATCGGAGGAAGAGCTTTCTTT.

In its sample, this clonotype was seen a few times. The CDR3 loop reads CASRQNEKLFF. The CDR3 DNA reads TGTGCCAGCAGGCAGAATGAAAAACTGTTTTTT. The chain joins TRBV12-3 or TRBV12-4 to TRBJ1-4; D remains ambiguous. V dropped 6 bases and J dropped 5 bases, with 4 bases sitting between them. This CDR3 is 11 amino acids long.

The chain couples TRBV7-2 to TRBJ2-7; tentative D call: TRBD1 (6 bases). Germline CDR1 is SGHTA and CDR2 is FQGNSA. This CDR3 region has 15 residues. Trimming removed 4 bases from V and 2 bases from J, with 15 bases in between. The CDR3 spells CASSSRGYRTYEQYF. The CDR3 DNA reads as TGTGCCAGCAGCTCAAGGGGGTACCGAACCTACGAGCAGTACTTC.

V and J are TRBV6-1 and TRBJ1-6, with a tentative D call TRBD1 (5 bases). The germline V gene has CDR1 MNHNS and CDR2 SASEGT. V was shortened by 6 bases and J by 9 bases, with 21 bases between the two germline ends. The CDR3 totals 16 residues. CDR3 amino acids: CASRSLGLRPGSPLHF. CDR3 sequence (DNA): TGTGCCAGCAGATCTTTGGGGCTCAGACCAGGTTCACCCCTCCACTTT.

The CDR3 here is CASSLGTNEKLFF. DNA for the CDR3: TGTGCCAGCAGTTTGGGAACTAATGAAAAACTGTTTTTT. The V and J genes are TRBV12-3 or TRBV12-4 and TRBJ1-4; unclear D gene. CDR3 size: 13 residues. Between the trimmed V and J ends, which lost 3 bases and 1 base, there was a span of 3 bases.

The chain is built from TRBV7-8 and TRBJ2-1; D ambiguous. CDR3 length equals 14 residues. Germline loops: CDR1 SGHVS, CDR2 FQNEAQ. The germline V and J ends were trimmed by 4 bases and 0 bases, with 7 bases remaining between them. The CDR3, as DNA: TGTGCCAGCAGCTCCGGGTTCTCCTACAATGAGCAGTTCTTC. Translation gives CASSSGFSYNEQFF.

This clonotype appeared a few times. A junction end diverges from the germline sequence, so it may reflect a read error. The rearrangement uses TRBV27 and TRBJ2-1; tentative D call: TRBD1 (5 bases). The CDR3 sequence is 15 residues long. The germline gives CDR1 MNHEY, CDR2 SMNVEV (reference sequence). The CDR3 sequence: CASTLAGRSYNEQFF. The CDR3 coding sequence is TGTGCCAGCACTTTAGCAGGGCGCTCCTACAATGAGCAGTTCTTC.

This clonotype was detected a few times. The CDR3 region is CASSLMGGTSYNEQFF. The CDR3 bases are TGTGCCAGCAGTTTAATGGGGGGAACGTCCTACAATGAGCAGTTCTTC. This chain links TRBV12-3 or TRBV12-4 with TRBJ2-1, with D possibly TRBD2 on 6 matching bases. This CDR3 is built from 16 residues. Trimming left V 2 bases short and J 1 base short, with 12 bases between.

This clonotype occurred many times. This chain joins TRBV7-2 and TRBJ2-7; TRBD2 matches at 9 bases. V gave up 1 base and J gave up 9 bases; unmatched junction bases: 10. Germline CDR1 SGHTA, CDR2 FQGNSA. This CDR3 has 15 amino acids. The CDR3 DNA follows: TGTGCCAGCAGCTTAGTGACTAGCGGACCTCTTGGGCAGTACTTC. Amino acids: CASSLVTSGPLGQYF.

This clonotype was found a few times. The V gene is TRBV7-9, the J gene TRBJ2-2; D is unclear. CDR1 is SEHNR, CDR2 FQNEAQ, per germline (reference sequence). The CDR3 extends over 12 amino acids. V was pared by 5 bases and J by 6 bases, with 7 bases between. CDR3 region: CASSQAAGELFF. DNA for the CDR3: TGTGCCAGCAGCCAGGCCGCCGGGGAGCTGTTTTTT.

Remarks on this clonotype: The junction departs from germline at one end; a sequencing error may be responsible. The gene calls are TRBV5-1 and TRBJ2-1, with unresolved D. The germline CDR1 and CDR2 sequences are SGHRS and YFSETQ. The CDR3 loop spans 15 amino acids. CDR3 protein: CTSRIGLGDYNEQFF. The CDR3 DNA reads TGCACCAGCAGAATTGGGCTAGGAGATTACAATGAGCAGTTCTTC.

This clonotype has just a few counts. The J gene is TRBJ2-7, the V gene TRBV5-1; tentatively, D is TRBD2 (7 bases). V was shortened by 3 bases and J by 2 bases, with 12 bases between the two germline ends. Germline V gives CDR1 SGHRS, CDR2 YFSETQ. This CDR3 contains 14 residues. The DNA for the CDR3 is TGCGCCAGCAGCTCGCGGGGGCGAACCTACGAGCAGTACTTC. It encodes CASSSRGRTYEQYF.

The chain carries TRBV7-2 and TRBJ2-5; 14 nucleotides agree with TRBD2. Germline CDR1 SGHTA, CDR2 FQGNSA. V dropped 5 bases and J dropped 7; count of bases not matched to a gene: 12. The CDR3 contains 17 residues. CDR3: CASSPQGLAGAGGTQYF. The CDR3 nucleotides are TGTGCCAGCAGCCCCCAGGGACTAGCGGGAGCGGGGGGGACCCAGTACTTC.

This clonotype came up once. The V gene is TRBV5-1, the J gene TRBJ1-1; 7 bases agree with TRBD1. The V gene's germline CDR1 is SGHRS and CDR2 YFSETQ. The CDR3 has 16 amino acids. The ends lost 2 bases at V and 1 base at J; junction bases unmatched: 8. In DNA form, the CDR3 reads TGCGCCAGCAGCTTAATGACAGGGATGGGGAACACTGAAGCTTTCTTT. Translating gives CASSLMTGMGNTEAFF.

In its sample, this clonotype was seen many times. The V and J genes are TRBV11-3 and TRBJ2-1, with 8 bases that match TRBD2. V was clipped by 5 bases and J by 7 bases; unmatched bases: 10. The CDR3 is 15 residues long. Looked up from germline, CDR1 is SGHNT and CDR2 is YENEEA. This CDR3 is CASSPTSARLNEQFF. CDR3 DNA sequence: TGTGCCAGCAGCCCGACTAGCGCGCGTTTAAATGAGCAGTTCTTC.

This clonotype was observed a handful of times. The chain has TRBV10-3 and TRBJ2-1, with a tentative D call TRBD1 (6 bases). Between the trimmed V and J ends, which lost 6 bases and 5 bases, there was a span of 20 bases. The CDR3 consists of 16 residues. Germline CDR1 reads ENHRY; CDR2 reads SYGVKD. CDR3 in amino acids: CAISLTGPKEDNEQFF. In nucleotides, the CDR3 is TGTGCCATCAGCCTGACAGGTCCGAAAGAAGACAATGAGCAGTTCTTC.